This TCR beta chain derives from a study of blood T cell repertoires in COVID-19. In the study overall: Researchers got acute and convalescent COVID-19 samples from the United States, Italy and Spain. Nucleic acid was either cDNA or gDNA, and it came from T cells, B-cell-depleted T cells, or PBMCs.

In germline, CDR1 is LNHDA, CDR2 SQIVND (reference sequence). Trimming cost V 3 bases and J 5 bases, with 10 bases left between them. CDR3 length equals 13 residues. A remark on this clone: The same CDR3 is also encoded by other DNA sequences in this sample.

How the authors handled the data: Nucleated cell counts were estimated from reference gene primer amplification. Libraries were prepared by immunoSEQ multiplex PCR; TCRdb keeps only in-frame clonotypes and omits some of them. V, J and clone size were drawn from that table, and D and trimming were deduced from the DNA. Of some 200,000 clones listed, around nine tenths are singletons. The chain is built from TRBV19 and TRBJ2-5, with D perhaps TRBD1 (7 bases). The source is a woman younger than 30 who had recovered from COVID-19. Sequencing was performed on peripheral blood. The CDR3 region is CASSIPGGETQYF. Written as DNA, the CDR3 is TGTGCCAGTAGTATTCCAGGGGGGGAGACCCAGTACTTC. The whole variable domain, remainder taken from reference TRBV19 and TRBJ2-5, is DGGITQSPKYLFRKEGQNVTLSCEQNLNHDAMYWYRQDPGQGLRLIYYSQIVNDFQKGDIAEGYSVSREKKESFPLTVTSAQKNPTAFYLCASSIPGGETQYFGPGTRLLVL.